This entry concerns a single T cell receptor beta chain. CDR1 is SNHLY, CDR2 FYNNEI, per germline. The CDR3 is 17 residues long. V was clipped by 1 base and J by 3 bases, with 18 bases between them. The data were produced by immunoSEQ multiplex PCR, yet TCRdb's version contains in-frame clones alone and is incomplete. The sample has fewer than 70,000 clones, around 93% seen once. This specimen belongs to a study of T cell changes during pregnancy in multiple sclerosis. The sample in question was peripheral blood, obtained in the second trimester of pregnancy. This clonotype was sampled from a female donor in good health, enrolled as a control in a pregnancy study. This chain uses TRBV2 with TRBJ1-1; D possibly corresponds to TRBD1 (6 bases). The CDR3 nucleotides are TGTGCCAGCAGTGAAGGTTGGGGGCGGGGGGATTACACTGAAGCTTTCTTT. Its protein product is CASSEGWGRGDYTEAFF.